This T cell receptor beta chain was recorded in a study of T cells in Graves' hyperthyroidism and ophthalmopathy (dated by TCRdb to about 2019). Context from the whole study: Peripheral blood samples were taken at the time of initial diagnosis, prior to any treatment. After sampling, hyperthyroidism patients received methimazole starting at 30 mg daily, and ophthalmopathy patients received high-dose intravenous methylprednisolone. The paper describes TCR Vbeta CDR3 sequencing of roughly 130 peripheral blood samples, made up of some 42 ophthalmopathy patients, roughly 75 hyperthyroidism patients and approximately 17 progressor patients. The study also compared thyroid tissue and blood T-cell repertoires from a handful of Graves' hyperthyroidism patients. The 95 to 100 discovery patients were randomly split 7:3 into training and test sets. A discovery cohort of roughly 100 patients, roughly 45 with Graves' ophthalmopathy and roughly 59 with stable Graves' hyperthyroidism, was used to find distinguishing TCR V-J signatures. Prospective prediction of ophthalmopathy was tested in an independent validation cohort of fewer than 20 hyperthyroidism patients and around 16 patients who later progressed to ophthalmopathy.

Findings and caveats that apply to the study as a whole: Sample size was not statistically predetermined, and investigators were not blinded to group allocation. A 13 V-J signature model separated ophthalmopathy from stable hyperthyroidism, with roughly 88% sensitivity and around 84% specificity in cross-validation and 80%/75% in testing. In validation, the model predicted progression to ophthalmopathy a median of around six months before onset, with about 70% sensitivity and 72.22% specificity. Most expanded thyroid clonotypes (frequency above 0.001) were also detected in blood, suggesting blood repertoires may reflect thyroid immune responses.

Hyperthyroidism patients were newly diagnosed, with disease duration under 2 months, and aged 18 to 65 years. Any patient with an uncontrolled infection, another autoimmune disease, pregnancy or lactation was excluded. Diagnoses relied on clinical symptoms, serum thyroxine and TRAb, thyroid ultrasound and orbital computed tomography. Blood from progressor patients was collected at the time of first diagnosis with hyperthyroidism, before any ophthalmopathy symptoms had appeared. Ficoll-Paque density gradient centrifugation was used to isolate PBMCs from 10 ml of fresh peripheral blood. Progressor patients were defined as those initially diagnosed with Graves' hyperthyroidism in whom ophthalmopathy developed during follow-up. Total RNA was extracted with Trizol reagent, and quality was checked on an Agilent 2100 Bioanalyzer. Amplification of TCR beta CDR3 regions was carried out from RNA transcripts. The first round of RT-PCR for the TCR CDR3 was performed with the HTBI primer set and the Qiagen OneStep RT-PCR kit. A second multiplex PCR round built the libraries, followed by size selection and purification. Paired-end sequencing of the libraries was performed with 100 bp reads on an Illumina HiSeq2000. Per the original workflow: SOAPnuke was used to process the raw data, removing reads that contained adapters or uncalled bases, had a mean Phred below 15, or lacked an exact match to the constant primer or identifier. COPE v1.2.5 was used to merge high-quality paired reads, and clonotypes were defined as unique nucleotide sequences. Clonotypes were aligned to IMGT TRBV, TRBD and TRBJ reference segments using MiTCR v1.1. The analysis included only V-J combinations with a frequency above 0.0001, which together covered 99% to 99.2% of the repertoires. The TCS score was defined as the ratio of F50 (clonal expansion) to E x V (chaos), calculated using BLOSUM62-based TCRdist between CDR3 peptides within each V-J. Welch's t-statistics and random forest reduced 514 V-J features to 10 to 15, which were used in a naive Bayes classifier (R e1071). TCRdb redid the processing of the public reads, applying fastp at Q25 and MiXCR, and retained in-frame beta chains. Each CDR3 protein gets just one entry, which takes the most common genes and DNA from the rows behind it. TCRdb, rather than the study authors, made the V and J calls. In this sample the table shows under 750,000 distinct CDR3 sequences, about 19% of which occur a single time. Of the sample, over 15% falls within the top ten clones.

Counted from cysteine to phenylalanine, this CDR3 has 16 amino acids. The retained sequence is limited to the CDR3, 48 bases, with the frame set at the first base. For CDR1 and CDR2, the germline V gene lists SGHDT and YYEEEE. V is clipped by 4 bases and J by 3 bases, and the sequence between their germline boundaries is 17 bases long. This clonotype was seen ten or more times. Its antigen remains undetermined. The input lacks base qualities; no much larger clone sits a single base away. The sequence was collected from a woman aged 50 to 60 with Graves' hyperthyroidism that later progressed to Graves' ophthalmopathy. Sequenced input: blood. The rearrangement joined TRBV5-6 to TRBJ2-1, with the D gene not confidently named. This receptor carries the CDR3 CASSPRLLNHYNEQFF. The DNA sequence follows: TGTGCCAGCAGCCCCAGACTCCTAAACCACTACAATGAGCAGTTCTTC.